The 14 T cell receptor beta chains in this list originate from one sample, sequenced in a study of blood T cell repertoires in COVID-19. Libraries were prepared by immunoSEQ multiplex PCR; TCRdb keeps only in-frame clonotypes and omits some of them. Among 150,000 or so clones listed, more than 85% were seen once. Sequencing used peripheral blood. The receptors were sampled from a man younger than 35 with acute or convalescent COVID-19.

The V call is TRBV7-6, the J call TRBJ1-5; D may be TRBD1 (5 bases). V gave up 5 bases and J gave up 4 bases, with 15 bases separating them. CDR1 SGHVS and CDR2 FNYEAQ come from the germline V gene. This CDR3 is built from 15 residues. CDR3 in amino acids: CASSLEGDNNQPQHF. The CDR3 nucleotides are TGTGCCAGCAGCCTGGAAGGGGATAATAATCAGCCCCAGCATTTT.

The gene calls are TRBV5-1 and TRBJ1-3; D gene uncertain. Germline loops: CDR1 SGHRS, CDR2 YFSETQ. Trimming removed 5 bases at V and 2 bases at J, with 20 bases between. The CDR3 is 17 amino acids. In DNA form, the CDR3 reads TGCGCCAGCAGACCCTCCGTGAGGGATCTAACTGGAAACACCATATATTTT. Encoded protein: CASRPSVRDLTGNTIYF.

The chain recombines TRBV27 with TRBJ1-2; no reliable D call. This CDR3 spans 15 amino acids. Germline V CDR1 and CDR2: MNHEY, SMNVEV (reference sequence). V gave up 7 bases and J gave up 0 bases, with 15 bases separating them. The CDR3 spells CASKTGWRANYGYTF. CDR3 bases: TGTGCCAGCAAAACGGGTTGGCGAGCTAACTATGGCTACACCTTC.

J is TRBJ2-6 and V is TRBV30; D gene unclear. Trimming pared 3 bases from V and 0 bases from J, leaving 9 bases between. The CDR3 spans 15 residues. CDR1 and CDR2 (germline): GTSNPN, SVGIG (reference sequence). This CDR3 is CAWSGGGSGANVLTF. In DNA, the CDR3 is TGTGCCTGGAGCGGCGGCGGCTCTGGGGCCAACGTCCTGACTTTC.

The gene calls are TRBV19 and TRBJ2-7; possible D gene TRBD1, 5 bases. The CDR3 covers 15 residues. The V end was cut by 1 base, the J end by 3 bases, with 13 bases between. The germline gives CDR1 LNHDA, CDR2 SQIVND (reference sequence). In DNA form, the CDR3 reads TGTGCCAGTAGTATAGGAACAGGCCCGCTCTACGAGCAGTACGTC. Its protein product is CASSIGTGPLYEQYV.

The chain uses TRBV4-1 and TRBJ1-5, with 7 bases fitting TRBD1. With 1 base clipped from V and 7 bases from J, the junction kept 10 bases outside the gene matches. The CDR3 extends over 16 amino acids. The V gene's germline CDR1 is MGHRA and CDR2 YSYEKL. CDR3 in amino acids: CASSQGRGAARQPQHF. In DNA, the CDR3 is TGCGCCAGCAGCCAAGGCAGGGGGGCGGCGCGCCAGCCCCAGCATTTT.

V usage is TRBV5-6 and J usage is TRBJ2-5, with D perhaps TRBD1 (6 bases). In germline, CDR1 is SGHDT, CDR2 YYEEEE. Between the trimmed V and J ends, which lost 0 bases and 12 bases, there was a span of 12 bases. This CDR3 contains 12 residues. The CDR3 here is CASSLGDRPEYF. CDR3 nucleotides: TGTGCCAGCAGCTTGGGAGACAGGCCAGAGTACTTC.

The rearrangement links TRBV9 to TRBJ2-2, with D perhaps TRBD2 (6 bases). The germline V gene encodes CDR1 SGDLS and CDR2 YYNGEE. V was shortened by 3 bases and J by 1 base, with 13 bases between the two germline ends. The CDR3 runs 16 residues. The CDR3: CASSDTGTQNTGELFF. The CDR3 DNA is TGTGCCAGCAGCGACACCGGGACTCAGAACACCGGGGAGCTGTTTTTT.

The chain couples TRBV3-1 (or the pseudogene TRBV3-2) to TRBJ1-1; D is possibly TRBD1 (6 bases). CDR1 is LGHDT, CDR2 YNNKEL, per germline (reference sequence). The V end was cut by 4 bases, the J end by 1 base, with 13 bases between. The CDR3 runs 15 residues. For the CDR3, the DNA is TGTGCCAGCAGCCCTACAGGGTTTGAGAACACTGAAGCTTTCTTT. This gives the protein CASSPTGFENTEAFF.

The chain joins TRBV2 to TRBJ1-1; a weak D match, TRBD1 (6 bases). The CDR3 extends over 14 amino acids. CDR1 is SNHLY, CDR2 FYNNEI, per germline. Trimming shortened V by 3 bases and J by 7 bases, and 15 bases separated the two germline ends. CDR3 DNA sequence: TGTGCCAGCAGTGATAGCGGGGGCGCGGTTGAAGCTTTCTTT. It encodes CASSDSGGAVEAFF.

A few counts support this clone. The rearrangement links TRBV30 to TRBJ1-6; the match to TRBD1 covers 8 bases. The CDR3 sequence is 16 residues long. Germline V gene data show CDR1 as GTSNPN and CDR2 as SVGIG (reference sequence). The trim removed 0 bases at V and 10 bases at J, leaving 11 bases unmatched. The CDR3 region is CAWSVVLGQGSSPLHF. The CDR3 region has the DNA TGTGCCTGGAGTGTGGTCCTCGGACAGGGATCCTCACCCCTCCACTTT.

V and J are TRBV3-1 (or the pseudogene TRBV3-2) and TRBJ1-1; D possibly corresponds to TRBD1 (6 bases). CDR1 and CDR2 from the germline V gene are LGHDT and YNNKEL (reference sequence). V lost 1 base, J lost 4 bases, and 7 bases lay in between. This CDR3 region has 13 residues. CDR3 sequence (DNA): TGTGCCAGCAGCCAAGGACAGGCCACTGAAGCTTTCTTT. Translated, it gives CASSQGQATEAFF.

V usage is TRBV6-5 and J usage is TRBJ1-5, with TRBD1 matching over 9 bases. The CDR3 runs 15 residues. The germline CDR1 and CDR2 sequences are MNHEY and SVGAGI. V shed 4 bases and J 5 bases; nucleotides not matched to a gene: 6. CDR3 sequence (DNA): TGTGCCAGCAGTTCCCCGGGGGACAGGGATCAGCCCCAGCATTTT. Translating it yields CASSSPGDRDQPQHF.

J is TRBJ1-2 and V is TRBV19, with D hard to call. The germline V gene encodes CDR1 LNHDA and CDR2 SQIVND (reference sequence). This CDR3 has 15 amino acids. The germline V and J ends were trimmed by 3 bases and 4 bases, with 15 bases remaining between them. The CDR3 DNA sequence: TGTGCCAGTAGTATGGAGTTAGACCCTTCCTATGGCTACACCTTC. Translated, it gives CASSMELDPSYGYTF. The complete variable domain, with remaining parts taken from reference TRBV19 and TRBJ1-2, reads DGGITQSPKYLFRKEGQNVTLSCEQNLNHDAMYWYRQDPGQGLRLIYYSQIVNDFQKGDIAEGYSVSREKKESFPLTVTSAQKNPTAFYLCASSMELDPSYGYTFGSGTRLTVV.